A few counts support the clone carrying this T cell receptor beta chain. What it recognizes is unknown. This sample was included in a study of radiotherapy plus CTLA-4 blockade in lung cancer. Findings and caveats of the study: Per reports, early blood T cell clone dynamics, plus interferon-beta, forecast response most strongly.

Produced via immunoSEQ multiplex PCR; TCRdb's table is partial and in-frame only. The table records about 60,000 clones, 70% to 80% of them present only once. Chemo-refractory metastatic non-small-cell lung cancer patients received focal radiation with ipilimumab CTLA-4 blockade. This CDR3 contains 12 residues. The germline CDR1 and CDR2 sequences are LNHDA and SQIVND (reference sequence). The junction had 2 bases not matched to a gene; V was cut back by 4 bases and J by 8 bases. This clonotype was sampled from a human donor with non-small cell lung cancer who had a complete response to radiotherapy plus ipilimumab. Sequenced material: peripheral blood, taken from a patient treated with radiotherapy plus ipilimumab. The rearrangement joins TRBV19 to TRBJ1-2; 9 bases align to TRBD1. The CDR3 is CASSNRGQGYTF. In DNA form, the CDR3 reads TGTGCCAGTAGTAACAGGGGGCAAGGCTACACCTTC.